The 27 T cell receptor beta chains listed next were all sequenced from one sample in a study of cytomegalovirus exposure and HLA in healthy donors. Produced via immunoSEQ multiplex PCR; TCRdb's table is partial and in-frame only. The table shows tens of thousands of clones, with about 93% occurring only once. The specimen was PBMCs. The receptors derive from a young man in good health and CMV-seropositive.

V is TRBV27 and J is TRBJ2-3; 8 bases fit TRBD2. After removal of 6 bases from V and 8 bases from J, the junction contained 1 base not matched to a gene. The CDR3 has 11 residues. Germline CDR1 MNHEY, CDR2 SMNVEV (reference sequence). CDR3 sequence: CASRSGSTQYF. The CDR3 DNA is TGTGCCAGCAGAAGCGGGAGTACGCAGTATTTT.

V usage is TRBV7-9 and J usage is TRBJ1-2, with D maybe TRBD1 (6 bases). The germline V gene encodes CDR1 SEHNR and CDR2 FQNEAQ (reference sequence). Trimming removed 3 bases at V and 7 bases at J, with 18 bases between. There are 15 residues in the CDR3. CDR3 DNA: TGTGCCAGCAGCTTTTACAGGGACCTTCCAGGTGGCTACACCTTC. It codes for CASSFYRDLPGGYTF.

The chain couples TRBV30 to TRBJ2-3; possibly TRBD2 for D (5 bases). Germline assignment: CDR1 GTSNPN and CDR2 SVGIG (reference sequence). There are 14 residues in the CDR3. V was cut by 7 bases and J by 0 bases, with 14 bases left in between. As DNA, the CDR3 is TGTGCCTTGACCGGAACTAGGAGCACAGATACGCAGTATTTT. Translated, it gives CALTGTRSTDTQYF.

This clone was counted once. The genes are TRBV7-3 and TRBJ2-1; D is ambiguous. V was clipped by 2 bases and J by 9 bases, with 11 bases between them. Germline V gives CDR1 SGHTA, CDR2 FQGTGA. The CDR3 is 13 residues long. CDR3 sequence: CASSLDPSTEQFF. The CDR3, as DNA: TGTGCCAGCAGCTTAGATCCAAGCACTGAGCAGTTCTTC.

This clone was picked up a small number of times. This rearrangement joins TRBV4-1 to TRBJ1-5; a possible D gene is TRBD1 (6 bases). This CDR3 has 15 amino acids. V gave up 4 bases and J gave up 4 bases, with 14 bases separating them. CDR1 MGHRA and CDR2 YSYEKL come from the germline V gene. The CDR3 is CASSRLAQGNQPQHF. The CDR3 region has the DNA TGCGCCAGCAGCCGATTAGCCCAGGGGAATCAGCCCCAGCATTTT.

As DNA, the CDR3 is TGTGCCACCTCGGACAGGGGGTCTGGAAACACCATATATTTT. Encoded protein: CATSDRGSGNTIYF. The genes are TRBV25-1 and TRBJ1-3; 10 nucleotides agree with TRBD1. Looked up from germline, CDR1 is MGHDK and CDR2 is SYGVNS. The trim removed 10 bases at V and 1 base at J, leaving 4 bases unmatched. This CDR3 spans 14 amino acids.

The chain carries TRBV14 and TRBJ2-7, with a tentative D call TRBD2 (5 bases). Looked up from germline, CDR1 is SGHDN and CDR2 is FVKESK. The V gene lost 0 bases and the J gene lost 6 bases, with 18 bases spanning the gap. The CDR3 length is 16 residues. CDR3 DNA sequence: TGTGCCAGCAGCCAAGATCGGAGGACTCTGCCCTCCGAGCAGTACTTC. Translation: CASSQDRRTLPSEQYF.

The chain combines TRBV4-1 with TRBJ2-5; 13 bases align to TRBD2. In germline, CDR1 is MGHRA, CDR2 YSYEKL. The CDR3 has 17 amino acids. Trimming took 0 bases from V and 5 from J; bases not matched to a gene: 6. CDR3 nucleotides: TGCGCCAGCAGCCAAGAACTAGCGGGAGGGCCGGGGGAGACCCAGTACTTC. Residues: CASSQELAGGPGETQYF.

V usage is TRBV29-1 and J usage is TRBJ1-2; perhaps TRBD1 as D (5 bases). The V gene's germline CDR1 is SQVTM and CDR2 ANQGSEA. V was shortened by 4 bases and J by 4 bases, with 16 bases between the two germline ends. This CDR3 is built from 14 residues. CDR3 protein: CSVGGMGEAYGYTF. The CDR3 DNA reads TGCAGCGTTGGGGGAATGGGGGAGGCCTATGGCTACACCTTC. The variable domain in full, with the rest retrieved from reference TRBV29-1 and TRBJ1-2, is SAVISQKPSRDICQRGTSLTIQCQVDSQVTMMFWYRQQPGQSLTLIATANQGSEATYESGFVIDKFPISRPNLTFSTLTVSNMSPEDSSIYLCSVGGMGEAYGYTFGSGTRLTVV.

In this sample, this clone turned up once. The rearrangement links TRBV5-1 to TRBJ2-5, with 11 bases that match TRBD2. Germline assignment: CDR1 SGHRS and CDR2 YFSETQ. The trim removed 2 bases at V and 4 bases at J, leaving 7 bases unmatched. The CDR3 is 16 amino acids. The CDR3 sequence is CASSFGLAGDGETQYF. The DNA for the CDR3 is TGCGCCAGCAGCTTTGGACTAGCGGGTGATGGAGAGACCCAGTACTTC.

The CDR3 DNA reads TGTGCTAGTGGTTTGCCTCAAGAGGGGGGGGAGACCCAGTACTTC. Translating it yields CASGLPQEGGETQYF. The V gene is TRBV12-5, the J gene TRBJ2-5, with a tentative D call TRBD2 (7 bases). The V gene lost 2 bases and the J gene lost 5 bases, with 15 bases spanning the gap. The length of the CDR3 is 15 residues. Germline V gene sequence: CDR1 LGHNT, CDR2 FRNRAP.

This chain joins TRBV7-9 and TRBJ2-5, with 11 bases aligning to TRBD2. The germline CDR1 and CDR2 sequences are SEHNR and FQNEAQ (reference sequence). The CDR3 runs to 19 residues. Unmatched junction bases numbered 17, after V lost 6 bases and J lost 2 bases. Here the CDR3 DNA reads TGTGCCAGCAGGACTAGCGGGACCCCCCAGGGTTCGAATCAAGAGACCCAGTACTTC. This sequence encodes CASRTSGTPQGSNQETQYF.

The chain carries TRBV5-5 and TRBJ1-5, with unresolved D. V was pared by 0 bases and J by 1 base, with 8 bases between. CDR1 and CDR2 from the germline V gene are SGHKS and YYEKEE (reference sequence). The CDR3 length is 15 residues. The CDR3 nucleotides read TGTGCCAGCAGCTTGGGTCAGGCGAGCAATCAGCCCCAGCATTTT. Its protein product is CASSLGQASNQPQHF. Using reference TRBV5-5 and TRBJ1-5 for the parts outside the CDR3, the full variable domain is DAGVTQSPTHLIKTRGQQVTLRCSPISGHKSVSWYQQVLGQGPQFIFQYYEKEERGRGNFPDRFSARQFPNYSSELNVNALLLGDSALYLCASSLGQASNQPQHFGDGTRLSIL.

The rearrangement uses TRBV6-5 and TRBJ2-7; the D gene is possibly TRBD1 (7 bases). Germline values: CDR1 MNHEY, CDR2 SVGAGI. V was cut by 2 bases and J by 4 bases, with 12 bases left in between. The CDR3 runs to 14 residues. CDR3 bases: TGTGCCAGCAGTTACACCCCAGGGGGGTACGAGCAGTACTTC. Its translation: CASSYTPGGYEQYF.

The chain uses TRBV2 and TRBJ2-2, with a weak D call TRBD2 (6 bases). The CDR3 is made up of 15 amino acids. From germline, CDR1 is SNHLY and CDR2 FYNNEI. V lost 8 bases and J lost 4, with 17 bases in between. CDR3 nucleotide sequence: TGTGCCAGCCTAGCGCGGGGCGCGGGCACCGGGGAGCTGTTTTTT. It is translated as CASLARGAGTGELFF.

J is TRBJ2-3 and V is TRBV6-1; 10 positions agree with TRBD2. This CDR3 comprises 13 residues. Looked up from germline, CDR1 is MNHNS and CDR2 is SASEGT. V shed 4 bases, J shed 7 bases, and the junction held 2 bases outside the gene matches. The CDR3 is CASSGSGRNTQYF. Written as DNA, the CDR3 is TGTGCCAGCAGTGGTAGCGGGAGGAATACGCAGTATTTT.

This rearrangement joins TRBV10-1 to TRBJ2-1, with 10 positions matching TRBD2. The germline V gene encodes CDR1 WNHNN and CDR2 SYGVQD (reference sequence). The length of the CDR3 is 17 residues. After removal of 3 bases from V and 9 bases from J, the junction contained 14 bases not matched to a gene. The chain's CDR3 is CASSESKREGGLGEQFF. The DNA for the CDR3 is TGCGCCAGCAGTGAAAGTAAGCGGGAGGGAGGATTAGGTGAGCAGTTCTTC.

The chain joins TRBV29-1 to TRBJ2-5; 11 positions agree with TRBD1. V shed 4 bases and J 5 bases; nucleotides not matched to a gene: 12. This CDR3 spans 16 amino acids. The germline V gene encodes CDR1 SQVTM and CDR2 ANQGSEA. The CDR3 DNA follows: TGCAGCGTTGGCCGAAACGGACAGGGGGCGTCGGAGACCCAGTACTTC. This translates into CSVGRNGQGASETQYF.

This chain joins TRBV27 and TRBJ2-2, with 14 bases aligning to TRBD2. Germline values: CDR1 MNHEY, CDR2 SMNVEV (reference sequence). The V segment lost 8 bases and the J segment 6 bases; nucleotides outside the gene matches: 5. This CDR3 comprises 15 residues. This CDR3 is CASLGLAGVAGELFF. Here the CDR3 DNA reads TGTGCCAGCCTGGGACTAGCGGGAGTGGCCGGGGAGCTGTTTTTT.

V gene TRBV6-1 combines with J gene TRBJ1-1; 9 positions agree with TRBD1. The CDR3 spans 15 residues. With 0 bases clipped from V and 5 bases from J, the junction kept 4 bases outside the gene matches. Looked up from germline, CDR1 is MNHNS and CDR2 is SASEGT. The CDR3 loop is CASSEAGTGWTEAFF. Written as DNA, the CDR3 is TGTGCCAGCAGTGAAGCCGGGACAGGGTGGACTGAAGCTTTCTTT.

The V gene is TRBV25-1, the J gene TRBJ2-5; D is unresolved. V gave up 3 bases and J gave up 0 bases, with 5 bases separating them. Germline V gene data show CDR1 as MGHDK and CDR2 as SYGVNS. This CDR3 region has 13 residues. CDR3 DNA sequence: TGTGCCAGCAGTGAGGCTTACCAAGAGACCCAGTACTTC. Its translation is CASSEAYQETQYF. Full variable domain (outside the CDR3, taken from reference TRBV25-1 and TRBJ2-5): EADIYQTPRYLVIGTGKKITLECSQTMGHDKMYWYQQDPGMELHLIHYSYGVNSTEKGDLSSESTVSRIRTEHFPLTLESARPSHTSQYLCASSEAYQETQYFGPGTRLLVL.

The CDR3 region has the DNA TGTGCCAGTAGAAGGCCAGGGGGCCTCCTCCCCGGGGAGCTGTTTTTT. This gives the protein CASRRPGGLLPGELFF. The J gene is TRBJ2-2, the V gene TRBV19; TRBD1 matches at 8 bases. V trimming: 6 bases; J trimming: 6 bases; junction bases outside the gene matches: 12. This CDR3 is built from 16 residues. The germline V gene encodes CDR1 LNHDA and CDR2 SQIVND (reference sequence).

This sequence joins TRBV5-1 and TRBJ2-1; D possibly corresponds to TRBD2 (5 bases). Germline V gene sequence: CDR1 SGHRS, CDR2 YFSETQ. V dropped 4 bases and J dropped 0 bases, with 11 bases sitting between them. CDR3 length equals 15 residues. CDR3 bases: TGCGCCAGCAGCGACGTAACTAGCTCCTACAATGAGCAGTTCTTC. Protein product: CASSDVTSSYNEQFF. Variable domain in full (rest from reference TRBV5-1 and TRBJ2-1): KAGVTQTPRYLIKTRGQQVTLSCSPISGHRSVSWYQQTPGQGLQFLFEYFSETQRNKGNFPGRFSGRQFSNSRSEMNVSTLELGDSALYLCASSDVTSSYNEQFFGPGTRLTVL.

V and J are TRBV5-1 and TRBJ2-5, with 8 positions matching TRBD2. The CDR3 is 16 amino acids. Germline CDR1 is SGHRS and CDR2 is YFSETQ. V lost 3 bases, J lost 5 bases, and 12 bases stayed unmatched. In nucleotides, the CDR3 is TGCGCCAGCAGCTCCTCCCGGGCGGGAGGCGGGGAGACCCAGTACTTC. Translation gives CASSSSRAGGGETQYF.

The V and J genes are TRBV11-2 and TRBJ2-7, with 9 nucleotides matching TRBD2. Unmatched junction bases numbered 1, after V lost 1 base and J lost 3 bases. The CDR3 sequence is 14 residues long. Germline lookup yields CDR1 SGHAT and CDR2 FQNNGV. The CDR3 DNA is TGTGCCAGCAGCTTAGGTAGCGGGAGCTACGAGCAGTACTTC. This encodes CASSLGSGSYEQYF.

The rearrangement links TRBV11-2 to TRBJ1-2; D remains unclear. Germline CDR1 reads SGHAT; CDR2 reads FQNNGV. The CDR3 sequence is 13 residues long. Trimming removed 6 bases at V and 0 bases at J, with 8 bases between. CDR3 residues: CASRQLANYGYTF. The CDR3 coding sequence is TGTGCCAGCAGGCAGCTAGCTAACTATGGCTACACCTTC.

CDR3 DNA sequence: TGTGCCAGCAGGACAGCTGGGGCCAACGTCCTGACTTTC. It yields the protein CASRTAGANVLTF. This chain connects TRBV2 to TRBJ2-6; D might be TRBD1 (5 bases). Between the trimmed V and J ends, which lost 6 bases and 2 bases, there was a span of 5 bases. Germline-derived CDR1 and CDR2 are SNHLY and FYNNEI. This CDR3 contains 13 residues.